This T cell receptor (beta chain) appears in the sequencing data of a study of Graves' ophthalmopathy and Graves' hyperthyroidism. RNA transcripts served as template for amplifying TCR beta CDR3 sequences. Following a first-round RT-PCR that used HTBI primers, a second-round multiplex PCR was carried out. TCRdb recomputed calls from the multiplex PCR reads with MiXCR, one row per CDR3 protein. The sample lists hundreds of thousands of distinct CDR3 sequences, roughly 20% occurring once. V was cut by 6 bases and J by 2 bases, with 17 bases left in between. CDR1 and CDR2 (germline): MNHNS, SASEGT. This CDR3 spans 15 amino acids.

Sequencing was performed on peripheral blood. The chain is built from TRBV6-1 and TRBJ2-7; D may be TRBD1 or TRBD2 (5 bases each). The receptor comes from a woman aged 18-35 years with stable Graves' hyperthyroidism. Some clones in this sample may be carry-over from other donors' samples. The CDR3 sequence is CASSPPGTHPYEQYF. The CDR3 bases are TGTGCCAGCAGCCCCCCCGGGACCCATCCCTACGAGCAGTACTTC.